Presented here are 27 T cell receptor beta chains from one specimen sequenced in a study of cytomegalovirus exposure and HLA in healthy donors. PCR involved 60 Vbeta and 13 Jbeta primers. Produced via immunoSEQ multiplex PCR; TCRdb's table is partial and in-frame only. This sample has 100,000 to 150,000 clones, with 78% found just once. The sequenced sample was PBMCs. The origin of the receptors is a man aged 35 to 55 in good health and CMV-seronegative.

The V call is TRBV5-6, the J call TRBJ2-5; 11 positions agree with TRBD2. CDR1 and CDR2 from the germline V gene are SGHDT and YYEEEE. The CDR3 sequence is 16 residues long. With 0 bases clipped from V and 4 bases from J, the junction kept 5 bases outside the gene matches. The CDR3 is CASSLAPSGGLETQYF. CDR3 bases: TGTGCCAGCAGCTTGGCCCCTAGCGGGGGGTTAGAGACCCAGTACTTC.

The gene calls are TRBV4-3 and TRBJ2-7; a weak D match, TRBD1 (6 bases). Trimming cost V 0 bases and J 4 bases, with 13 bases left between them. The length of the CDR3 is 15 residues. Germline assignment: CDR1 LGHNA and CDR2 YSLEER. The CDR3, as DNA: TGCGCCAGCAGCCAAGATCACAGGGCACTGTACGAGCAGTACTTC. Translation gives CASSQDHRALYEQYF.

The V call is TRBV7-9, the J call TRBJ2-7, with 11 nucleotides matching TRBD1. Trimming at V came to 3 bases and at J to 6 bases, leaving 4 bases not matched to a gene. Per the germline V gene, CDR1 is SEHNR and CDR2 is FQNEAQ (reference sequence). The CDR3 length is 14 residues. The CDR3 DNA reads TGTGCCAGCAGCTTTGGGGGACAGGGGGGCGAGCAGTACTTC. It translates to CASSFGGQGGEQYF. Complete variable domain (other parts from reference TRBV7-9 and TRBJ2-7): DTGVSQNPRHKITKRGQNVTFRCDPISEHNRLYWYRQTLGQGPEFLTYFQNEAQLEKSRLLSDRFSAERPKGSFSTLEIQRTEQGDSAMYLCASSFGGQGGEQYFGPGTRLTVT.

This chain's CDR3 is CASMDTYNEQFF. The CDR3 coding sequence is TGTGCCAGTATGGACACCTACAATGAGCAGTTCTTC. The chain links TRBV19 to TRBJ2-1; D perhaps matches TRBD1 (5 bases). CDR1 and CDR2 from the germline V gene are LNHDA and SQIVND (reference sequence). Trimming took off 7 bases at V and 2 bases at J, with 6 bases between the two ends. The CDR3 is 12 residues long.

This chain links TRBV10-3 with TRBJ2-1; possible D gene TRBD1, 6 bases. The germline V gene encodes CDR1 ENHRY and CDR2 SYGVKD. The length of the CDR3 is 14 residues. V lost 7 bases and J 6 bases, leaving 16 bases between the germline ends. The CDR3 protein is CAITPIQGFNEQFF. In nucleotides, the CDR3 is TGTGCCATCACCCCCATACAGGGCTTCAATGAGCAGTTCTTC.

The V and J genes are TRBV30 and TRBJ1-2; perhaps TRBD1 as D (5 bases). Trimming removed 8 bases at V and 1 base at J, with 14 bases between. This CDR3 comprises 13 residues. CDR1 GTSNPN and CDR2 SVGIG come from the germline V gene (reference sequence). The CDR3 protein is CAQQQANNYGYTF. CDR3 DNA sequence: TGTGCCCAACAACAGGCGAATAACTATGGCTACACCTTC.

The V gene is TRBV7-2, the J gene TRBJ1-2; 7 positions agree with TRBD1. Germline V CDR1 and CDR2: SGHTA, FQGNSA. J was trimmed by 8 bases and V by 2 bases; bases with no gene match: 8. The CDR3 is made up of 14 amino acids. The CDR3 sequence is CASSLNRGVGGYTF. CDR3 bases: TGTGCCAGCAGCTTAAACAGGGGAGTAGGCGGCTACACCTTC.

The J gene is TRBJ1-5, the V gene TRBV7-2; TRBD1 matches at 7 bases. Germline CDR1 and CDR2: SGHTA and FQGNSA. The CDR3 runs 16 residues. V lost 2 bases to trimming and J lost 5 bases; unmatched junction nucleotides: 9. The CDR3 bases are TGTGCCAGCAGCTTAATGCCCAGGGGGATCGATCAGCCCCAGCATTTT. It translates to CASSLMPRGIDQPQHF.

This clone was recorded only once. The rearrangement uses TRBV4-2 and TRBJ1-6, with D unresolved. Germline assignment: CDR1 LGHNA and CDR2 YNFKEQ. The germline V and J ends were trimmed by 5 bases and 3 bases, with 17 bases remaining between them. The CDR3 sequence is 17 residues long. The DNA of the CDR3 is TGTGCCAGCAGCTCCCCTTTCGGGATATTCTATAATTCACCCCTCCACTTT. Translating gives CASSSPFGIFYNSPLHF.

The genes are TRBV27 and TRBJ2-5; 12 bases agree with TRBD2. Germline V gene data show CDR1 as MNHEY and CDR2 as SMNVEV (reference sequence). V shed 7 bases and J 5 bases; nucleotides not matched to a gene: 5. The CDR3 has 14 amino acids. This CDR3 is CASTWTSGAETQYF. CDR3 coding DNA: TGTGCCAGCACCTGGACTAGCGGGGCTGAGACCCAGTACTTC.

A few counts support this clone. V is TRBV9 and J is TRBJ2-5; 8 nucleotides agree with TRBD2. Germline V CDR1 and CDR2: SGDLS, YYNGEE. There are 16 residues in the CDR3. V trimming: 7 bases; J trimming: 1 base; junction bases outside the gene matches: 12. The CDR3 protein is CASGSPQAGAQETQYF. DNA of the CDR3: TGTGCCAGCGGCAGTCCTCAAGCGGGGGCCCAAGAGACCCAGTACTTC.

This sequence joins TRBV19 and TRBJ1-3; D call uncertain. Germline CDR1 LNHDA, CDR2 SQIVND (reference sequence). V was pared by 7 bases and J by 0 bases, with 13 bases between. The CDR3 totals 15 residues. The CDR3 spells CASTKSRSSGNTIYF. The CDR3 nucleotides read TGTGCCAGTACCAAGTCGAGGAGCTCTGGAAACACCATATATTTT. The whole variable domain, remainder taken from reference TRBV19 and TRBJ1-3, is DGGITQSPKYLFRKEGQNVTLSCEQNLNHDAMYWYRQDPGQGLRLIYYSQIVNDFQKGDIAEGYSVSREKKESFPLTVTSAQKNPTAFYLCASTKSRSSGNTIYFGEGSWLTVV.

This chain connects TRBV19 to TRBJ2-7; TRBD2 aligns across 7 bases. The CDR3 sequence is 15 residues long. The V gene's germline CDR1 is LNHDA and CDR2 SQIVND (reference sequence). Trimming removed 4 bases from V and 3 bases from J; junction bases left unmatched: 9. The CDR3 DNA sequence: TGTGCCAGTAGTAGCGGGGAGGGGCGGAACTACGAGCAGTACTTC. This encodes CASSSGEGRNYEQYF.

The chain links TRBV9 to TRBJ2-3; tentatively, D is TRBD2 (5 bases). From germline, CDR1 is SGDLS and CDR2 YYNGEE. The CDR3 is 15 residues long. V lost 8 bases and J lost 4, with 20 bases in between. CDR3 DNA: TGTGCCAGTTCCCAGACGTCTAGCCCCCCAGATACGCAGTATTTT. Protein sequence: CASSQTSSPPDTQYF.

This sequence joins TRBV19 and TRBJ1-1; 9 bases map to TRBD1. CDR1 LNHDA and CDR2 SQIVND come from the germline V gene (reference sequence). After removal of 9 bases from V and 1 base from J, the junction contained 3 bases not matched to a gene. There are 13 residues in the CDR3. The CDR3 protein is CASLGQGNTEAFF. For the CDR3, the DNA is TGTGCCAGCTTGGGACAGGGGAACACTGAAGCTTTCTTT. Using reference TRBV19 and TRBJ1-1 for the parts outside the CDR3, the full variable domain is DGGITQSPKYLFRKEGQNVTLSCEQNLNHDAMYWYRQDPGQGLRLIYYSQIVNDFQKGDIAEGYSVSREKKESFPLTVTSAQKNPTAFYLCASLGQGNTEAFFGQGTRLTVV.

This clone showed up just a few times. The V gene is TRBV25-1, the J gene TRBJ1-6, with TRBD1 as a possible D gene (5 bases). CDR1 is MGHDK and CDR2 is SYGVNS in the germline V gene. The V end lost 6 bases, the J end lost 5 bases, and 8 bases lay between the germline ends. This CDR3 is built from 13 residues. The CDR3 region is CASRAGNNSPLHF. In DNA form, the CDR3 reads TGTGCCAGCAGGGCAGGGAATAATTCACCCCTCCACTTT.

The rearrangement links TRBV5-6 to TRBJ1-2; D is unclear. CDR3 size: 16 residues. Deletions cut 0 bases from V and 8 bases from J, with 20 bases between. Germline CDR1 and CDR2: SGHDT and YYEEEE. The CDR3 bases are TGTGCCAGCAGCTTGGCTAACTTAGGAGTCCTGAAAGGCTACACCTTC. It is translated as CASSLANLGVLKGYTF.

The chain joins TRBV11-3 to TRBJ2-1, with 10 bases fitting TRBD1. The CDR3 has 14 amino acids. V dropped 9 bases and J dropped 4; count of bases not matched to a gene: 6. CDR1 SGHNT and CDR2 YENEEA come from the germline V gene. In DNA, the CDR3 is TGTGCCAGTGCTGGGACAGGGGATTACAATGAGCAGTTCTTC. This encodes CASAGTGDYNEQFF. The full variable domain, rest sourced from reference TRBV11-3 and TRBJ2-1, is EAGVVQSPRYKIIEKKQPVAFWCNPISGHNTLYWYLQNLGQGPELLIRYENEEAVDDSQLPKDRFSAERLKGVDSTLKIQPAELGDSAVYLCASAGTGDYNEQFFGPGTRLTVL.

The J gene is TRBJ2-1, the V gene TRBV30; TRBD1 agrees at 9 bases. J lost 5 bases, V lost 3 bases, and 8 bases had no gene match. The CDR3 length is 15 residues. Germline CDR1 and CDR2: GTSNPN and SVGIG (reference sequence). The CDR3 nucleotides read TGTGCCTGGAGGCTCACAGGGGGCGGCAACAATGAGCAGTTCTTC. Its protein is CAWRLTGGGNNEQFF. Variable domain in full (rest from reference TRBV30 and TRBJ2-1): SQTIHQWPATLVQPVGSPLSLECTVEGTSNPNLYWYRQAAGRGLQLLFYSVGIGQISSEVPQNLSASRPQDRQFILSSKKLLLSDSGFYLCAWRLTGGGNNEQFFGPGTRLTVL.

This chain joins TRBV10-3 and TRBJ2-7; D gene ambiguous. Trimming removed 4 bases at V and 1 base at J, with 8 bases between. This CDR3 contains 13 residues. The germline gives CDR1 ENHRY, CDR2 SYGVKD. The CDR3 is CAISVGGSYEQYF. The CDR3 DNA reads as TGTGCCATCAGTGTCGGCGGTTCCTACGAGCAGTACTTC.

V usage is TRBV7-2 and J usage is TRBJ1-4, with 9 bases fitting TRBD1. The CDR3 runs to 15 residues. The ends lost 1 base at V and 7 bases at J; junction bases unmatched: 4. Germline CDR1 and CDR2: SGHTA and FQGNSA. CDR3 in amino acids: CASSLDGGQGEKLFF. The CDR3 DNA is TGTGCCAGCAGCTTAGATGGGGGACAGGGTGAAAAACTGTTTTTT.

The chain recombines TRBV11-3 with TRBJ1-2; 8 bases are shared with TRBD1. The germline gives CDR1 SGHNT, CDR2 YENEEA. The V and J ends lost 4 bases and 2 bases, in that order; junction bases with no gene match: 6. The CDR3 sequence is 15 residues long. CDR3 in DNA: TGTGCCAGCAGCTCGGACAGGGTCATAAACTATGGCTACACCTTC. Its protein is CASSSDRVINYGYTF.

The rearrangement joins TRBV25-1 to TRBJ1-2; 7 nucleotides line up with TRBD1. Germline V lookup: CDR1 MGHDK, CDR2 SYGVNS. This CDR3 contains 12 residues. The V gene end was trimmed by 4 bases and the J gene end by 5 bases; junction bases not matched to a gene: 1. CDR3 in DNA: TGTGCCAGCAGTGCGGGACAGTATGGCTACACCTTC. Its translation is CASSAGQYGYTF.

The count of this clone is one. The chain joins TRBV19 to TRBJ1-4, with D perhaps TRBD1 (5 bases). Trimming cost V 5 bases and J 6 bases, with 16 bases left between them. This CDR3 is 15 amino acids long. The V gene's germline CDR1 is LNHDA and CDR2 SQIVND (reference sequence). The CDR3 DNA is TGTGCCAGTAGTCCTCCGGAGACAGAAGATGAAAAACTGTTTTTT. It yields the protein CASSPPETEDEKLFF.

The V gene is TRBV6-1, the J gene TRBJ2-3; weak D call: TRBD2 (7 bases). CDR1 MNHNS and CDR2 SASEGT come from the germline V gene. V gave up 8 bases and J gave up 0 bases, with 12 bases separating them. The CDR3 is made up of 14 amino acids. The DNA of the CDR3 is TGTGCCAGCGGGAAGGGGGGGAGCACAGATACGCAGTATTTT. Amino acids: CASGKGGSTDTQYF.

The chain has TRBV21-1 and TRBJ2-5; TRBD2 reflects the table's D call only, with no check against the DNA. TRBV21-1 constitutes a pseudogene. The CDR3 extends over 13 amino acids. CDR3 bases: TGTGCCAGCAGCAAAGTCGAGGGAGAGACCCAGTACTTC. This encodes CASSKVEGETQYF.

This clone has more than one count but fewer than ten. The chain carries TRBV19 and TRBJ1-5; perhaps TRBD1 as D (5 bases). V was clipped by 4 bases and J by 1 base, with 8 bases between them. Germline CDR1 reads LNHDA; CDR2 reads SQIVND (reference sequence). CDR3 length: 14 amino acids. The CDR3 here is CASSTQGSNQPQHF. The CDR3 DNA follows: TGTGCCAGTAGTACCCAGGGAAGCAATCAGCCCCAGCATTTT.